The sequence of this T cell receptor (beta chain) was determined in a study of T cell clusters in autoimmune cytopenias. Notes on the study in general: TRB repertoire shifts in secondary cytopenia and chronic lymphocytic leukemia mostly reflected lymphoma, not autoimmunity. Comparing secondary cytopenia with chronic lymphocytic leukemia showed no cluster-lack signature, apparently masked by lymphoma repertoire.

This CDR3 spans 15 amino acids. Germline CDR1 and CDR2: MRHNA and SNTAGT. Tens of thousands of genome equivalents of blood DNA were amplified for TRB. Worth noting for this clonotype: The target antigen is unknown.

TRB was amplified by touch-down multiplex PCR, primer pools A and B combined. TCRdb reanalyzed the multiplex PCR reads, giving one entry per CDR3 protein sequence and no DNA. The table for this sample gives approximately 14,000 distinct CDR3 sequences. The TCR originated in a human donor with an autoimmune cytopenia or autoimmune hepatitis (not recorded which). The rearrangement joins TRBV6-4 to TRBJ2-3; the D gene TCRdb calls, TRBD1, cannot be checked with no DNA. Sequencing was carried out using peripheral blood. The CDR3: CASSRGGPSTDTQYF.